The rows below give T cell receptor beta chains drawn from one sample of a study of blood T cell repertoires in COVID-19. Sequenced by immunoSEQ multiplex PCR; TCRdb stores in-frame clones only, minus some. This sample has 200,000 to 250,000 clones; less than 90% occur once, and the top ten carry more than 9%. The material sequenced was peripheral blood. These receptors all come from a woman at least 80 years old with COVID-19, enrolled during active disease. The CDR3 runs from the conserved cysteine through the conserved F or W.

v_gene	j_gene	CDR3aa
TRBV6-4	TRBJ2-3	CASTKPGTDTQYF
TRBV28	TRBJ1-5	CASSPPPEGFRAQPQHF
TRBV10-2	TRBJ1-5	CASSDPGQGSVSNQPQHF
TRBV6-2/TRBV6-3	TRBJ2-2	CASSRSGGIRELFF
TRBV29-1	TRBJ1-1	CSAWTGLGNTEAFF
TRBV18	TRBJ1-4	CASSPTGSPSTNEKLFF
TRBV24-1	TRBJ1-5	CATSDRGAGSTGNQPQHF
TRBV5-1	TRBJ2-3	CASSSGQWTDTQYF
TRBV28	TRBJ1-4	CASRSPGQGIGTNEKLFF
TRBV5-4	TRBJ2-7	CASSSTGLGTTYEQYF
TRBV6-5	TRBJ1-3	CASSLLQVWGNTIYF
TRBV7-9	TRBJ1-1	CASSLDWSTEAFF
TRBV6-1	TRBJ2-7	CASRKGIPLAGVPSYEQYF
TRBV30	TRBJ1-6	CAWSVALPGTLNSPLHF
TRBV2	TRBJ1-3	CASKDTGTGNTIYF
TRBV7-8	TRBJ1-4	CASRPSATNEKLFF
TRBV19	TRBJ1-2	CASSRDNYGYTF
TRBV7-9	TRBJ1-2	CASSPDREEYGYTF
TRBV5-1	TRBJ2-7	CASSQTSSYEQYF
TRBV9	TRBJ1-4	CASSANWGVNEKLFF
TRBV19	TRBJ2-5	CASSINQGAWHQETQYF
TRBV6-5	TRBJ2-5	CASRGSGGAWETQYF
TRBV3-1/TRBV3-2	TRBJ1-1	CASSQVQGTGAFF
TRBV10-2	TRBJ2-5	CASSGTSRNQETQYF
TRBV18	TRBJ2-3	CASSPPARGPDTQYF
TRBV6-2/TRBV6-3	TRBJ2-5	CASSSDRGLQETQYF
TRBV2	TRBJ1-2	CASRGQAYYGYTF
TRBV6-1	TRBJ2-6	CASSEGASGANVLTF
TRBV14	TRBJ2-5	CASSQPGGKETQYF
TRBV24-1	TRBJ1-4	CATSPGGRANEKLFF
TRBV18	TRBJ1-1	CASSSTGVGTEAFF
TRBV7-3	TRBJ2-1	CASSLIGSSGEQFF
TRBV18	TRBJ1-5	CASSEGSNQPQHF
TRBV6-5	TRBJ2-5	CASRDREETQYF
TRBV13	TRBJ1-1	CASSPQGVDTEAFF
TRBV27	TRBJ2-3	CASTTGYTDTQYF
TRBV4-1	TRBJ2-3	CASSQDSGGDTDTQYF
TRBV6-5	TRBJ2-5	CASRTEQETQYF
TRBV6-2/TRBV6-3	TRBJ1-2	CASSYLDRAYGYTF
TRBV3-1/TRBV3-2	TRBJ1-3	CASSHSSSGNTIYF
TRBV7-8	TRBJ2-2	CASTGEGTLNTGELFF
TRBV19	TRBJ1-1	CASSRGTGGGEAFF
TRBV9	TRBJ2-1	CASSAQLGGAQGEQFF
TRBV10-1	TRBJ1-2	CASNPTGGYTF
TRBV5-1	TRBJ2-5	CASSLATRPSGGSPNPQETQYF
TRBV11-2	TRBJ2-2	CASSPLAGGYVTGELFF
TRBV14	TRBJ1-4	CASSLSPTVEKLFF
TRBV14	TRBJ2-5	CASSQDFGDQETQYF
TRBV21-1	TRBJ2-7	CATPGARELTYEQYF
TRBV10-1	TRBJ2-2	CASSAGTANTGELFF
TRBV19	TRBJ2-3	CASSRQGAIRSDTQYF
TRBV19	TRBJ1-1	CASYGTGGSEAFF
TRBV4-1	TRBJ2-3	CASSQGGGRSDTQYF
TRBV11-2	TRBJ2-7	CASSYLGASYEQYF